This is a list of T cell receptor beta chains from one sample in a study of breast tumors, draining lymph nodes, adjacent tissues. TCRdb independently ran MiXCR on the multiplex PCR reads; one entry per CDR3 protein. The sample contains around 250,000 distinct CDR3 sequences, around 35% of which appear only once. The sequenced material came from axillary lymph node tissue. The receptors originated from a female donor with breast cancer. Some clones in this sample may be carry-over from other donors' samples. Each CDR3 is given with its conserved first and last residue. Each record gives: V gene, clone size, J gene, D gene, CDR3 protein, CDR3 DNA. A D gene is named only where the DNA matches it firmly. A clone size is listed for some rows: how often the clone was seen (once, few, many), or a class if it is expanded.

V: TRBV7-9
size: -
J: TRBJ1-3
D: -
CDR3: CASSFPGVPGNTIYF
DNA: TGTGCCAGCAGCTTCCCAGGGGTACCCGGAAACACCATATATTTT

V: TRBV4-2
size: many
J: TRBJ1-5
D: -
CDR3: CASSQDGGRGQPQHF
DNA: TGTGCCAGCAGCCAAGATGGGGGGCGCGGTCAGCCCCAGCATTTT

V: TRBV11-2
size: -
J: TRBJ2-3
D: -
CDR3: CASSLNGGTSTDTQYF
DNA: TGTGCCAGCAGCTTAAATGGAGGGACCAGCACAGATACGCAGTATTTT

V: TRBV10-3
size: -
J: TRBJ1-3
D: TRBD1
CDR3: CAGGRDRVADTIYF
DNA: TGTGCCGGGGGCAGGGACAGGGTGGCGGACACCATATATTTT

V: TRBV24-1
size: many
J: TRBJ2-1
D: -
CDR3: CATSDFRDFRNEQFF
DNA: TGTGCCACCAGTGATTTCCGGGACTTCAGAAATGAGCAGTTCTTC

V: TRBV7-8
size: -
J: TRBJ1-1
D: -
CDR3: CASSPTTRTTTEAFF
DNA: TGTGCCAGCAGCCCAACCACGAGGACCACCACTGAAGCTTTCTTT

V: TRBV20-1
size: -
J: TRBJ2-3
D: TRBD2
CDR3: CSAELAGGNTDTQYF
DNA: TGCAGTGCTGAACTAGCGGGAGGCAACACAGATACGCAGTATTTT

V: TRBV7-9
size: -
J: TRBJ2-5
D: -
CDR3: CASIRQRRDQYF
DNA: TGTGCCAGCATACGTCAGAGGCGGGACCAGTACTTC

V: TRBV28
size: -
J: TRBJ1-5
D: -
CDR3: CANSLAGKSNQPQHF
DNA: TGTGCCAACAGTTTAGCAGGGAAGAGCAATCAGCCCCAGCATTTT

V: TRBV28
size: -
J: TRBJ1-4
D: -
CDR3: CASSLVGVDEKLFF
DNA: TGTGCCAGCAGTTTGGTCGGGGTGGATGAAAAACTGTTTTTT

V: TRBV3-1
size: many
J: TRBJ2-7
D: TRBD2
CDR3: CASSRSGTSYEQYF
DNA: TGTGCCAGCAGCCGGAGTGGGACTAGCTACGAGCAGTACTTC

V: TRBV27
size: -
J: TRBJ2-3
D: -
CDR3: CASSSLKDFTDTQYF
DNA: TGTGCCAGCAGTTCGTTAAAGGACTTCACAGATACGCAGTATTTT

V: TRBV12-3/TRBV12-4
size: -
J: TRBJ1-1
D: -
CDR3: CASSFPRSGTEAFF
DNA: TGTGCCAGCAGTTTCCCCAGGTCCGGCACTGAAGCTTTCTTT

V: TRBV24-1
size: -
J: TRBJ2-3
D: TRBD2
CDR3: CATSEAGLGTDTQYF
DNA: TGTGCCACCAGTGAGGCGGGACTAGGCACAGATACGCAGTATTTT

V: TRBV29-1
size: few
J: TRBJ1-1
D: -
CDR3: CSFNRVGTEAFF
DNA: TGCAGCTTCAACAGGGTCGGCACTGAAGCTTTCTTT

V: TRBV2
size: many
J: TRBJ2-3
D: -
CDR3: CASSLAASVDTQYF
DNA: TGTGCCAGCAGTCTAGCTGCCTCGGTAGATACGCAGTATTTT

V: TRBV19
size: many
J: TRBJ2-2
D: -
CDR3: CASSIILSTNTGELFF
DNA: TGTGCCAGTAGTATTATTCTCTCTACTAACACCGGGGAGCTGTTTTTT

V: TRBV19
size: many
J: TRBJ1-2
D: -
CDR3: CASSIPANYGYTF
DNA: TGTGCCAGTAGTATCCCAGCGAACTATGGCTACACCTTC

V: TRBV20-1
size: many
J: TRBJ2-1
D: -
CDR3: CSARADNEQFF
DNA: TGCAGTGCTAGAGCCGACAATGAGCAGTTCTTC

V: TRBV4-3
size: -
J: TRBJ1-1
D: -
CDR3: CASSRSPNTEAFF
DNA: TGCGCCAGCAGCCGATCCCCTAACACTGAAGCTTTCTTT

V: TRBV7-3
size: -
J: TRBJ2-1
D: -
CDR3: CASSSLGYNEQFF
DNA: TGTGCCAGCAGCTCACTCGGGTACAATGAGCAGTTCTTC

V: TRBV7-8
size: many
J: TRBJ2-2
D: TRBD1
CDR3: CASSSQGTGELFF
DNA: TGTGCCAGCAGCTCACAGGGGACCGGGGAGCTGTTTTTT

V: TRBV20-1
size: many
J: TRBJ2-5
D: TRBD2
CDR3: CSATRLASQETQYF
DNA: TGCAGTGCTACGCGACTAGCGTCACAAGAGACCCAGTACTTC

V: TRBV5-1
size: many
J: TRBJ1-3
D: -
CDR3: CASSLGGARGNTIYF
DNA: TGCGCCAGCAGCTTGGGGGGGGCGCGAGGAAACACCATATATTTT

V: TRBV19
size: many
J: TRBJ2-3
D: -
CDR3: CASSRTPQSTDTQYF
DNA: TGTGCCAGTAGTAGGACTCCGCAGAGCACAGATACGCAGTATTTT

V: TRBV11-2
size: many
J: TRBJ2-3
D: -
CDR3: CASSLGGQPSDTQYF
DNA: TGTGCCAGCAGCTTAGGCGGACAACCCTCCGATACGCAGTATTTT

V: TRBV7-2
size: many
J: TRBJ2-1
D: TRBD2
CDR3: CASSLGLAGASEQFF
DNA: TGTGCCAGCAGCTTAGGACTAGCGGGGGCCAGTGAGCAGTTCTTC

V: TRBV30
size: few
J: TRBJ2-3
D: -
CDR3: CAWNEGMGTDTQYF
DNA: TGTGCCTGGAATGAGGGAATGGGCACAGATACGCAGTATTTT

V: TRBV12-5
size: many
J: TRBJ2-2
D: -
CDR3: CASGLKGSGELFF
DNA: TGTGCTAGTGGTTTGAAGGGTTCCGGGGAGCTGTTTTTT

V: TRBV12-3/TRBV12-4
size: few
J: TRBJ2-5
D: TRBD1
CDR3: CASSRTGELLETQYF
DNA: TGTGCCAGCAGTCGGACAGGGGAATTACTAGAGACCCAGTACTTC

V: TRBV24-1
size: many
J: TRBJ1-5
D: -
CDR3: CATSDTQGTQPQHF
DNA: TGTGCCACCAGTGATACCCAGGGTACTCAGCCCCAGCATTTT

V: TRBV24-1
size: -
J: TRBJ2-7
D: TRBD2
CDR3: CATSDRPGLASYEQYF
DNA: TGTGCCACCAGTGATCGGCCGGGACTAGCGTCCTACGAGCAGTACTTC

V: TRBV12-5
size: many
J: TRBJ1-4
D: TRBD1
CDR3: CASGLVIGQGDEKLFF
DNA: TGTGCTAGTGGTTTGGTAATCGGACAGGGCGATGAAAAACTGTTTTTT

V: TRBV20-1
size: -
J: TRBJ2-7
D: TRBD2
CDR3: CSELAGGF
DNA: TGCAGCGAACTAGCGGGGGGATTC

V: TRBV10-3
size: many
J: TRBJ2-7
D: TRBD2
CDR3: CAISESGTSGSLRYEQYF
DNA: TGTGCCATCAGTGAGTCCGGGACTAGCGGGAGCCTCCGCTACGAGCAGTACTTC

V: TRBV5-1
size: -
J: TRBJ2-3
D: TRBD2
CDR3: CASSLQGLAGEVLDTQYF
DNA: TGCGCCAGCAGCTTACAAGGACTAGCGGGGGAGGTTTTGGATACGCAGTATTTT

V: TRBV20-1
size: many
J: TRBJ2-1
D: -
CDR3: CSARLGRQQFF
DNA: TGCAGTGCTAGGTTGGGGCGCCAGCAGTTCTTC

V: TRBV7-9
size: many
J: TRBJ2-7
D: -
CDR3: CASSLAGSTYEQYF
DNA: TGTGCCAGCAGCTTAGCGGGCTCAACCTACGAGCAGTACTTC

V: TRBV20-1
size: -
J: TRBJ2-1
D: -
CDR3: CSARIGAADTQFF
DNA: TGCAGTGCTAGAATCGGGGCTGCAGATACGCAGTTCTTC

V: TRBV9
size: many
J: TRBJ1-4
D: -
CDR3: CASSVGLGTNEKLFF
DNA: TGTGCCAGCAGCGTAGGACTGGGAACTAATGAAAAACTGTTTTTT

V: TRBV20-1
size: once
J: TRBJ2-5
D: TRBD2
CDR3: CSARGPAGVQETQYF
DNA: TGCAGTGCTCGCGGACCGGCGGGGGTGCAAGAGACCCAGTACTTC

V: TRBV7-2
size: -
J: TRBJ1-2
D: -
CDR3: CASSRDRTVSGNTF
DNA: TGTGCCAGCAGCCGGGACCGGACCGTCTCTGGAAACACCTTC

V: TRBV12-3/TRBV12-4
size: -
J: TRBJ2-7
D: -
CDR3: CASSQSREQYF
DNA: TGTGCCAGCAGCCAAAGTCGCGAGCAGTACTTC

V: TRBV19
size: many
J: TRBJ1-5
D: -
CDR3: CATSPGRAIPQPQHF
DNA: TGTGCCACTAGCCCCGGCAGGGCGATCCCTCAGCCCCAGCATTTT

V: TRBV9
size: once
J: TRBJ2-6
D: TRBD1
CDR3: CASSPGTGKSGANVLTF
DNA: TGTGCCAGCAGCCCCGGGACAGGCAAATCTGGGGCCAACGTCCTGACTTTC